This T cell receptor (beta chain) is drawn from a study of regulatory T cells in long-lasting Graves disease. The CDR3 totals 14 residues. Trimming left V 1 base short and J 3 bases short, with 8 bases between. CDR1 and CDR2 from the germline V gene are SGHRS and YFSETQ. On this clonotype: Its cognate antigen is unknown. Given a far larger clone just one base away, this is likely a sequencing read error.

Researchers made TCR beta libraries by using iRepertoire HTBI primers and running Arm-PCR on CDR3 regions. TCRdb reanalysed the multiplex PCR reads using MiXCR and keeps one entry per CDR3 protein. The sample consists of around 480,000 distinct CDR3 sequences, roughly 17% of them appearing once. Time point indicated: newly diagnosed GD, antithyroid drugs for less than 3 months. The TCR library was made from RNA extracted from PBMCs. Overall study findings and caveats: The TCR repertoire of persistent Graves' patients was less diverse than that of newly diagnosed ones.

This sample also belongs to another study, concerning T cells in Graves' hyperthyroidism and ophthalmopathy.

The TCR comes from a man aged 35-49 years with Graves disease. The chain recombines TRBV5-1 with TRBJ2-1; maybe TRBD2 (5 bases). The sample was peripheral blood mononuclear cells (PBMCs), taken at new diagnosis, from a patient treated with antithyroid drugs. CDR3 in DNA: TGCGCCAGCAGCTTGAGAGGGATCTACAATGAGCAGTTCTTC. Translating gives CASSLRGIYNEQFF.